Listed below are T cell receptor beta chains from one sample, sequenced in a study of blood T cell repertoires in COVID-19. The data were produced by immunoSEQ multiplex PCR, yet TCRdb's version contains in-frame clones alone and is incomplete. The sample consists of roughly 250,000 clones, roughly 80% of them appearing once. Sequencing was done on a sample of peripheral blood. The receptors shown here come from a woman in her sixties with active or convalescent COVID-19. Both conserved end residues are part of each CDR3. D genes are given only for firm matches. Some rows have no size entry. The others give once, few or many, or a class for an expanded clone.

clone size	D gene	V gene	J gene	CDR3 DNA	CDR3 protein
-	TRBD1	TRBV5-1	TRBJ1-2	TGCGCCAGCAGCCTTGGGACAGGGGGCCGAGGCTATGGCTACACCTTC	CASSLGTGGRGYGYTF
-	-	TRBV7-2	TRBJ1-4	TGTGCCAGCAGCTTCGACTTGAGGGAAAAACTGTTTTTT	CASSFDLREKLFF
-	TRBD1	TRBV5-6	TRBJ1-5	TGTGCCAGCAGCCGACTTGACAGGGGATTAGGTCAGCCCCAGCATTTT	CASSRLDRGLGQPQHF
once	-	TRBV15	TRBJ2-1	TGTGCCACCAGCAGCAGAGCAATCAGGGGAGATTACAATGAGCAGTTCTTC	CATSSRAIRGDYNEQFF
-	TRBD1	TRBV10-3	TRBJ1-2	TGTGCCATCAGTAAGGGACAGGATGGGAGTAACTATGGCTACACCTTC	CAISKGQDGSNYGYTF
-	TRBD1	TRBV6-6	TRBJ1-4	TGTGCCAGCAGAAGGACAGGGGAAAATGAAAAGCTGTTTTTT	CASRRTGENEKLFF
-	-	TRBV7-9	TRBJ1-1	TGTGCCAGCACCGAAACGGGGGGGAACACTGAAGCTTTCTTT	CASTETGGNTEAFF
few	-	TRBV7-8	TRBJ1-2	TGTGCCAGCAGCCTTCTCCGATGGACTCCGAGCTATGGCTACACCTTC	CASSLLRWTPSYGYTF
-	TRBD2	TRBV6-5	TRBJ2-2	TGTGCCAGCAGCTTTAGCGGGGTGGACACCGGGGAGCTGTTTTTT	CASSFSGVDTGELFF
-	-	TRBV4-1	TRBJ1-4	TGCGCCAGCAGAAGCTACGGAGCAACTAATGAAAAACTGTTTTTT	CASRSYGATNEKLFF
-	TRBD2	TRBV19	TRBJ2-1	TGTGCCAGTAGTATAGCGACTAGCGGGGGTTACAATGAGCAGTTCTTC	CASSIATSGGYNEQFF
-	TRBD2	TRBV6-5	TRBJ2-6	TGTGCCAGCAAGCGGGGAAGCTCTGGGGCCAACGTCCTGACTTTC	CASKRGSSGANVLTF
once	-	TRBV30	TRBJ2-7	TGTGCCTGGGAACTAGCTAAAGGAGACCCTGGGGGCTCCTACGAGCAGTACTTC	CAWELAKGDPGGSYEQYF
-	TRBD2	TRBV24-1	TRBJ2-3	TGTGCCACCAGTGACCTGACTAGCGGGAGAGATACGCAGTATTTT	CATSDLTSGRDTQYF
-	-	TRBV7-9	TRBJ1-4	TGTGCCAGCAGCTCGATCCGTCAGCGGGGGAATGAAAAACTGTTTTTT	CASSSIRQRGNEKLFF
-	TRBD2	TRBV2	TRBJ2-1	TGTGCCAGTGGGGGAGGGCTAAGCGAAGAGCAGTTCTTC	CASGGGLSEEQFF
once	TRBD2	TRBV5-5	TRBJ2-7	TGTGCCAGCAGCTTGGGGACTAGCGGGACCTACGAGCAGTACTTC	CASSLGTSGTYEQYF
-	TRBD2	TRBV7-6	TRBJ2-1	TGTGCCAGCAGCTTAGGTTTAACGGCTAGCGGAGATTACAATGAGCAGTTCTTC	CASSLGLTASGDYNEQFF
-	TRBD2	TRBV28	TRBJ2-1	TGTGCCAGCAGTTTAATGACTAGCGAACTACGGGGGCAGTTCTTC	CASSLMTSELRGQFF
-	-	TRBV7-3	TRBJ1-2	TGTGCCAGCAGCTTAACTCATGCGGGCGGAAGCTACACCTTC	CASSLTHAGGSYTF
-	-	TRBV9	TRBJ2-5	TGTGCCAGCAGCGTAGGGGCGACGGGGGTTGAGACCCAGTACTTC	CASSVGATGVETQYF
many	-	TRBV27	TRBJ1-2	TGTGCCAGCAGTTTAAAGGGGAGGGACTATGGCTACACCTTC	CASSLKGRDYGYTF
-	TRBD1	TRBV29-1	TRBJ1-4	TGCAGCGTTGGGGGTACAGGGGGCGGTGAAAAACTGTTTTTT	CSVGGTGGGEKLFF
-	TRBD1	TRBV10-2	TRBJ1-5	TGCGCCAGCAGCGGAGGACAGGGGATTGCTTTTCAGCCCCAGCATTTT	CASSGGQGIAFQPQHF
-	-	TRBV4-1	TRBJ1-2	TGCGCCAGCAGCCAAGATAGGTATGGACAGAACTATGGCTACACCTTC	CASSQDRYGQNYGYTF
-	-	TRBV30	TRBJ1-3	TGTGCCTCTCAGGCCTCTGGAAACACCATATATTTT	CASQASGNTIYF
-	TRBD1	TRBV7-9	TRBJ1-6	TGTGCCAGCAGCCCCACCACGTCGGGGACAGGGCTATCACCCCTCCACTTT	CASSPTTSGTGLSPLHF
-	TRBD2	TRBV13	TRBJ2-5	TGTGCCAGCAAGCTAGCGGGAGGAAGGGGGACCCAGTACTTC	CASKLAGGRGTQYF